A single sample is the source of the 13 T cell receptor beta chains below, sequenced in a study of blood T cell repertoires in COVID-19. Sequencing was performed with immunoSEQ multiplex PCR; in TCRdb, only in-frame clones are kept and a portion is missing. Of a few hundred thousand clones in the sample, roughly 91% are singletons; the top ten hold 0.9% to 1%. Sequenced: peripheral blood. Every receptor here comes from a woman aged 40-49 years who had recovered from COVID-19.

V usage is TRBV27 and J usage is TRBJ1-5; D is unclear. V was pared by 6 bases and J by 1 base, with 10 bases between. Germline V gene data show CDR1 as MNHEY and CDR2 as SMNVEV (reference sequence). This CDR3 spans 14 amino acids. This CDR3 reads CASSPSLSNQPQHF. CDR3 coding DNA: TGTGCCAGCAGCCCATCCCTAAGCAATCAGCCCCAGCATTTT.

The J gene is TRBJ2-1, the V gene TRBV6-5, with unresolved D. Trimming took 8 bases from V and 4 from J, leaving 15 bases between them. The CDR3 length is 14 residues. CDR1 is MNHEY, CDR2 SVGAGI, per germline. This CDR3 is CASSRRSGYNEQFF. In nucleotides, the CDR3 is TGTGCCAGCTCAAGGCGGAGTGGGTACAATGAGCAGTTCTTC.

The V call is TRBV7-9, the J call TRBJ1-1, with 7 nucleotides matching TRBD1. V dropped 5 bases and J dropped 1; count of bases not matched to a gene: 10. The V gene's germline CDR1 is SEHNR and CDR2 FQNEAQ (reference sequence). The CDR3 extends over 16 amino acids. The CDR3: CASSPPTGLKNTEAFF. The DNA of the CDR3 is TGTGCCAGCAGCCCACCGACAGGGTTAAAGAACACTGAAGCTTTCTTT.

The rearrangement uses TRBV29-1 and TRBJ1-2; D is possibly TRBD1 (6 bases). V lost 0 bases and J 4 bases, leaving 12 bases between the germline ends. Looked up from germline, CDR1 is SQVTM and CDR2 is ANQGSEA. The CDR3 sequence is 14 residues long. The CDR3 DNA is TGCAGCGTTGAAGATCGGGGCAGGGGCTATGGCTACACCTTC. It translates to CSVEDRGRGYGYTF.

This chain connects TRBV5-1 to TRBJ2-7; D might be TRBD2 (6 bases). Trimming pared 1 base from V and 3 bases from J, leaving 14 bases between. This CDR3 spans 15 amino acids. CDR1 is SGHRS, CDR2 YFSETQ, per germline. The CDR3 sequence: CASSLSLGLIYEQYF. Here the CDR3 DNA reads TGCGCCAGCAGCTTGAGTCTGGGACTCATCTACGAGCAGTACTTC. Together with reference TRBV5-1 and TRBJ2-7, the CDR3 gives the full variable domain: KAGVTQTPRYLIKTRGQQVTLSCSPISGHRSVSWYQQTPGQGLQFLFEYFSETQRNKGNFPGRFSGRQFSNSRSEMNVSTLELGDSALYLCASSLSLGLIYEQYFGPGTRLTVT.

This clone was counted only a few times. The rearrangement links TRBV6-5 to TRBJ2-7, with 8 bases fitting TRBD2. The CDR3 sequence is 14 residues long. With V trimmed by 8 bases and J by 1 base, 7 bases remained unmatched. Germline loops: CDR1 MNHEY, CDR2 SVGAGI. The chain's CDR3 is CASGGGSLSYEQYF. As DNA, the CDR3 is TGTGCCAGCGGCGGGGGGTCGTTGTCCTACGAGCAGTACTTC.

The genes are TRBV7-2 and TRBJ2-6; possible D gene TRBD2, 6 bases. The length of the CDR3 is 17 residues. Trimming pared 5 bases from V and 6 bases from J, leaving 20 bases between. Germline V gene sequence: CDR1 SGHTA, CDR2 FQGNSA. Here the CDR3 reads CASSLRTGLVTANVLTF. CDR3 nucleotide sequence: TGTGCCAGCAGCCTCCGGACGGGACTTGTTACGGCCAACGTCCTGACTTTC.

The gene calls are TRBV6-6 and TRBJ1-6; tentatively, D is TRBD1 (6 bases). Germline V lookup: CDR1 MNHNY, CDR2 SVGAGI (reference sequence). The V end lost 0 bases, the J end lost 12 bases, and 15 bases lay between the germline ends. The CDR3 consists of 15 residues. The CDR3 loop is CASSYSGRGEGPLHF. As DNA, the CDR3 is TGTGCCAGCAGTTACTCTGGTAGGGGGGAGGGACCCCTCCACTTT.

V gene TRBV6-6 combines with J gene TRBJ1-2; a possible D gene is TRBD1 (6 bases). The CDR3 spans 14 residues. The ends were cut back, 6 bases at V and 2 bases at J, with 13 bases in the middle. The germline V gene encodes CDR1 MNHNY and CDR2 SVGAGI (reference sequence). The CDR3 reads CASSSDRNNYGYTF. For the CDR3, the DNA is TGTGCCAGCAGCTCGGACAGAAACAACTATGGCTACACCTTC.

This clone showed up just once. This chain links TRBV11-3 with TRBJ2-3, with 11 bases aligning to TRBD1. The CDR3 covers 17 residues. Germline V gene data show CDR1 as SGHNT and CDR2 as YENEEA. After removal of 1 base from V and 0 bases from J, the junction contained 3 bases not matched to a gene. CDR3 nucleotide sequence: TGTGCCAGCAGCTTAGGGGACAGGGGGTCGAGCACAGATACGCAGTATTTT. Its translation: CASSLGDRGSSTDTQYF. Full variable domain (remainder filled in from reference TRBV11-3 and TRBJ2-3): EAGVVQSPRYKIIEKKQPVAFWCNPISGHNTLYWYLQNLGQGPELLIRYENEEAVDDSQLPKDRFSAERLKGVDSTLKIQPAELGDSAVYLCASSLGDRGSSTDTQYFGPGTRLTVL.

This rearrangement joins TRBV18 to TRBJ1-1, with D hard to call. The V and J ends lost 2 bases and 2 bases respectively, with 6 bases between them. The CDR3 length is 13 residues. Germline assignment: CDR1 KGHSH and CDR2 LQKENI. CDR3 loop: CASSPTLNTEAFF. CDR3 coding DNA: TGTGCCAGCTCACCAACCCTAAACACTGAAGCTTTCTTT.

The V call is TRBV6-5, the J call TRBJ2-7, with D maybe TRBD2 (6 bases). Germline CDR1 and CDR2: MNHEY and SVGAGI. V lost 2 bases and J 2 bases, leaving 16 bases between the germline ends. The CDR3 runs 16 residues. The CDR3 DNA sequence: TGTGCCAGCAGTTACCCCACTAGCCGACGAACCTACGAGCAGTACTTC. The encoded protein is CASSYPTSRRTYEQYF.

The chain recombines TRBV5-1 with TRBJ2-1; 7 nucleotides align to TRBD2. Germline trimming cut 0 bases from V and 7 bases from J; bases unmatched to any gene: 4. This CDR3 is built from 14 residues. Germline loops: CDR1 SGHRS, CDR2 YFSETQ. This CDR3 reads CASSLVVGGNEQFF. CDR3 nucleotides: TGCGCCAGCAGCTTGGTCGTGGGGGGGAATGAGCAGTTCTTC.